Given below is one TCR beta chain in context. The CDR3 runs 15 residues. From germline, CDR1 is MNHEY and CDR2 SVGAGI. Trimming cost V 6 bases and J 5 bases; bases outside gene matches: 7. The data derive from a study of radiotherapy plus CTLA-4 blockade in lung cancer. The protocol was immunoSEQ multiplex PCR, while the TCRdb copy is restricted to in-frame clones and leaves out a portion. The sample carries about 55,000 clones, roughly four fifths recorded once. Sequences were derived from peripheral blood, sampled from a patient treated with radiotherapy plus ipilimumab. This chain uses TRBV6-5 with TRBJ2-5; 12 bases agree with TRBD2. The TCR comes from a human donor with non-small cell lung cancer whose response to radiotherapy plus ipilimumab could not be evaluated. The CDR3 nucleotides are TGTGCCAGCAGCCAACTAGCGGGAGGTAGGGAGACCCAGTACTTC. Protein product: CASSQLAGGRETQYF.